This entry features one T cell receptor beta chain sequence. The CDR3 is 12 amino acids. Per the germline V gene, CDR1 is GTSNPN and CDR2 is SVGIG (reference sequence). V was clipped by 6 bases and J by 6 bases, with 14 bases between them. This entry comes from a study of T-cell reconstitution after alpha-beta-depleted transplantation in children. During its preparation, the TCRbeta library received unique molecular identifiers. One entry per CDR3 protein, called by TCRdb with MiXCR from the PCR reads. This table has 500,000 to 600,000 distinct CDR3 sequences, approximately 20% appearing once. Sequenced material: PBMCs from the stem cell graft donor, taken from the stem cell graft. V and J are TRBV30 and TRBJ1-1; D ambiguous. This sequence was found in a human donor who donated a stem cell graft to a child with acute lymphoblastic leukemia. This CDR3 is CACNQVFSEAFF. Here the CDR3 DNA reads TGTGCCTGTAACCAGGTATTCTCTGAAGCTTTCTTT.